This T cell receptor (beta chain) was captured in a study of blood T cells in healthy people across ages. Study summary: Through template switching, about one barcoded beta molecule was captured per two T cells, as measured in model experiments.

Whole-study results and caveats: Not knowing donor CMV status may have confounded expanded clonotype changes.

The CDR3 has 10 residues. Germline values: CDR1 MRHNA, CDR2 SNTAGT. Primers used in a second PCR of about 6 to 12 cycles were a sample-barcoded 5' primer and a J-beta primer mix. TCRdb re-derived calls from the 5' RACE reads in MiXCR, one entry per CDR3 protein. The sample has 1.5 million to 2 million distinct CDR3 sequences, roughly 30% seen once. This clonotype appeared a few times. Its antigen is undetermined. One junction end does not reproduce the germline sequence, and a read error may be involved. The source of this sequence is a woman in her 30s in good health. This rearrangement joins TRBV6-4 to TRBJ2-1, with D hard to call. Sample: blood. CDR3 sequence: CASRAHDQFF. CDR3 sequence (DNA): TGTGCCAGCAGGGCTCATGATCAGTTCTTC.